This T cell receptor beta chain was observed in a study of neoadjuvant anti-PD-1 for oral cavity cancer. Study details: Non-progressing patients received a fourth nivolumab dose near day 43, then surgery on days 50-56.

These oral cavity squamous cell carcinomas were HPV-negative and locally advanced. CDR1 is SGHAT, CDR2 FQNNGV, per germline. V was pared by 5 bases and J by 15 bases, with 8 bases of the junction left unmatched. This CDR3 comprises 13 residues. Profiled with immunoSEQ multiplex PCR; TCRdb holds only in-frame clones, not every one. This table holds about 12,000 clones, about three fifths found once. About this clone: Antigen specificity is unknown.

Points from the study as a whole: Pretreatment Treg/Th17 ratio correlated inversely with post-treatment tumor clonality. Non-responders to neoadjuvant nivolumab had significantly more clonal PBMC T cells than responders.

The sample in question was PBMCs, obtained before nivolumab (anti-PD-1) treatment. The TCR was taken from a person between 40 and 79 years old with oral cavity squamous cell carcinoma. This chain connects TRBV11-2 to TRBJ1-6; 9 bases fit TRBD1. The CDR3 is CASSTLDRGFLHF. In DNA, the CDR3 is TGTGCCAGCAGCACCCTAGACAGGGGGTTCCTCCACTTT.